This T cell receptor beta chain is drawn from a study of cytomegalovirus exposure and HLA in healthy donors. Study-wide results and limits: A few CMV-associated chains were confirmed in vitro to be specific for CMV antigens. In a later analysis, the majority of CMV-associated beta chains seemingly showed HLA restriction. As a later analysis revealed, the rate of TCR association differed by HLA locus, with DRB1 most and HLA-C fewest.

The CDR3 totals 15 residues. Trimming stripped 0 bases from V and 6 bases from J, with 14 bases between. Germline V lookup: CDR1 LNHNV, CDR2 YYDKDF (reference sequence). By sample share, this clone is large. What it recognizes is unknown. The PCR made use of 60 Vbeta and 13 Jbeta primers. Here immunoSEQ multiplex PCR was the method, and the copy in TCRdb shows in-frame clones only, minus some. In the table there are some 42,000 clones, about 50% of which are singletons. The V gene is TRBV15, the J gene TRBJ1-1; D not resolved. Sequencing was carried out using PBMCs. The clonotype comes from a human donor in good health. CDR3: CATSRESTGGSEAFF. In DNA form, the CDR3 reads TGTGCCACCAGCAGAGAGAGCACGGGAGGGTCTGAAGCTTTCTTT.